This entry concerns a single TCR beta chain. Its specificity is not known. These data come from a study of T cell responses to AZD1222 COVID-19 vaccine. Study overall: Doses given second, at about 4 or about 12 weeks, were pooled. Study observations and caveats: The repertoires were collected only after the peak T cell response.

Germline loops: CDR1 SGHRS, CDR2 YFSETQ. The CDR3 runs 15 residues. With V trimmed by 4 bases and J by 5 bases, 11 bases remained unmatched. The protocol was immunoSEQ multiplex PCR, while the TCRdb copy is restricted to in-frame clones and leaves out a portion. This sample has about 120,000 clones; 90% occur once, and the top ten carry just over 7%. This TCR derives from an adult in good health. Here the sequenced sample was peripheral blood, taken on day 0 of AZD1222 vaccination. V and J are TRBV5-1 and TRBJ2-7, with TRBD1 identical over 8 bases. The CDR3 DNA sequence: TGCGCCAGCAGCCAATATTACGGACAGGGAAACGAGCAGTACTTC. Encoded protein: CASSQYYGQGNEQYF.